This T cell receptor (beta chain) comes out of a study of T cell responses to AZD1222 COVID-19 vaccine. TCRdb's copy holds only in-frame clones and misses some; the assay was immunoSEQ multiplex PCR. The sample holds about 130,000 clones, about 90% seen once. The CDR3 has 14 amino acids. V gave up 3 bases and J gave up 0 bases, with 10 bases separating them. Germline loops: CDR1 SGHRS, CDR2 YFSETQ. Concerning this clone itself: What it binds is unknown.

General study findings and limits: Donors, mostly white British, included more females; clonal diversity was possibly underestimated. No repertoire was sampled before or during the peak T cell response, only after it.

The receptor was isolated from an adult in good health. This specimen consisted of peripheral blood, obtained on day 0 of AZD1222 vaccination. V usage is TRBV5-1 and J usage is TRBJ2-7; D may be TRBD1 (6 bases). The CDR3 reads CASSSTGSSYEQYF. CDR3 DNA: TGCGCCAGCAGCTCGACAGGCTCCTCCTACGAGCAGTACTTC.